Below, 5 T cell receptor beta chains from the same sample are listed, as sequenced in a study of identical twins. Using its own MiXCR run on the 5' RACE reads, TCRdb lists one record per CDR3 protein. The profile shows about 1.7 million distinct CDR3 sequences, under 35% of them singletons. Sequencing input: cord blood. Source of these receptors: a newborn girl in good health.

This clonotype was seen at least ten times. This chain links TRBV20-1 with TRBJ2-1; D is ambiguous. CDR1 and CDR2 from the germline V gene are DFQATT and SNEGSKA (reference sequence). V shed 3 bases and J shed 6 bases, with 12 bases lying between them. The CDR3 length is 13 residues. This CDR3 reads CSARDPLGNEQFF. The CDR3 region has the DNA TGCAGTGCTAGGGACCCCCTCGGCAATGAGCAGTTCTTC.

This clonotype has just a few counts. CDR3 region: CSVAWGSYNEQFF. The CDR3 DNA follows: TGCAGCGTTGCGTGGGGATCCTACAATGAGCAGTTCTTC. The gene calls are TRBV29-1 and TRBJ2-1; no clear D. CDR3 length: 13 amino acids. CDR1 SQVTM and CDR2 ANQGSEA come from the germline V gene. V lost 4 bases, J lost 1 base, and 8 bases lay in between.

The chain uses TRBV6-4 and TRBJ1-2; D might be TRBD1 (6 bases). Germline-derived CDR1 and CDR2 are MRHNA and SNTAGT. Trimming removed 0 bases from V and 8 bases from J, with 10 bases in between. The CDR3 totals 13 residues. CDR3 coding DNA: TGTGCCAGCAGTGACTCGACCAGGGGCGGCTACACCTTC. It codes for CASSDSTRGGYTF.

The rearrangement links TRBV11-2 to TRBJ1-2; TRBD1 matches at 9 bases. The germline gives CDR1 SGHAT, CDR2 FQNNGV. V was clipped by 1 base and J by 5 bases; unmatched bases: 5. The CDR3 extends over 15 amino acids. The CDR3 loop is CASSLGQGGRYGYTF. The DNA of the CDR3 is TGTGCCAGCAGCTTAGGACAGGGGGGACGGTATGGCTACACCTTC.

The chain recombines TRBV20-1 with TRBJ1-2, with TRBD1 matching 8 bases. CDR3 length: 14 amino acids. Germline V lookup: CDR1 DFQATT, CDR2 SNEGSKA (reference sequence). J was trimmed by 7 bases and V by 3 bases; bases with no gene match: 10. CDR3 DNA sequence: TGCAGTGCTAGGGACAGGGAGCCTGTGGGTGGCTACACCTTC. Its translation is CSARDREPVGGYTF.